Reported below is one T cell receptor beta chain. Antigen unknown. It may be a read error: a sequence one base away is much more abundant. This record comes from a study of breast tumors, draining lymph nodes, adjacent tissues. Breast cancer patients provided tissue from their axillary draining lymph nodes. V lost 11 bases to trimming and J lost 2 bases, with 23 bases between them. Germline lookup yields CDR1 SGHVS and CDR2 FQNEAQ. The CDR3 runs 16 residues. Study-level points and caveats: Tumor TCR diversity was below lymph nodes but above nontumor tissue. The lymph node origin of tumor T cells was framed as consistent with a hypothesis, not demonstrated.

TCRdb processed the multiplex PCR reads anew with MiXCR; each CDR3 protein has one entry. The sample shows 130,000 or so distinct CDR3 sequences, 21% of them seen only once. The clonotype originates from a female donor with breast cancer. Some clones in this sample may be carry-over from other donors' samples. The chain couples TRBV7-8 to TRBJ2-3, with a tentative D call TRBD2 (7 bases). The specimen was axillary lymph node tissue. The CDR3 sequence is CAAQKERGALTDTQYF. CDR3 DNA: TGTGCCGCGCAGAAAGAACGGGGGGCCCTCACAGATACGCAGTATTTT.